This record concerns one T cell receptor beta chain sequence. Its antigen is as yet unknown. These data come from a study of beta chain features in type 1 diabetes. Study observations and caveats: Whether TCRB rearrangement is influenced by HLA type was left unresolved in this analysis. Among type 1 diabetes patients, VDJ junctions had fewer insertions and more deletions. Possibly, sequencing cDNA over-represented cells that had high TCR expression levels. It was among patients, rather than healthy donors, that naive, central memory and Treg TCRB repertoires appeared more similar. All four CD4+ subsets of Type 1 diabetes patients contained TCRB CDR3s that were moderately but significantly shorter.

The whole isolated RNA underwent reverse transcription, so sequencing captured expressed TCRB transcripts. Sequenced by immunoSEQ multiplex PCR; TCRdb stores in-frame clones only, minus some. The profile covers 150,000 to 200,000 clones, with 50% to 70% appearing a single time and approximately 0.089% taken by the ten largest. The CDR3 runs to 16 residues. The germline V gene has CDR1 SQVTM and CDR2 ANQGSEA. Trimming took 2 bases from V and 4 from J; bases not matched to a gene: 12. The TCR was taken from a man in his thirties or forties with type 1 diabetes. The sequencing sample was made of naive CD4+ T cells from blood. The J gene is TRBJ2-7, the V gene TRBV29-1; 9 nucleotides agree with TRBD2. The DNA for the CDR3 is TGCAGCGTTGAAAAAGTAGACTTGACTAGCGGATACGAGCAGTACTTC. It yields the protein CSVEKVDLTSGYEQYF.